The rows below give T cell receptor beta chains drawn from one sample of a study of blood T cell repertoires in COVID-19. The data were produced by immunoSEQ multiplex PCR, yet TCRdb's version contains in-frame clones alone and is incomplete. This table holds around 150,000 clones, approximately 85% found once. The sequenced sample was peripheral blood. Source of these receptors: a woman aged 60-75 years with COVID-19, enrolled during active disease. Both conserved end residues are part of each CDR3. A D gene is named only where the DNA matches it firmly. Some rows have no size entry. The others give once, few or many, or a class for an expanded clone.

j_call | d_call | v_call | clone_size | cdr3_nt | cdr3_aa
TRBJ2-3 | TRBD2 | TRBV6-4 | . | TGTGCCAGCAGTGACTCGTGGACTAGCGGCAGCACAGATACGCAGTATTTT | CASSDSWTSGSTDTQYF
TRBJ1-2 | . | TRBV5-1 | . | TGCGCCAGCAGCTTGGATCGTTCTAACTATGGCTACACCTTC | CASSLDRSNYGYTF
TRBJ2-2 | . | TRBV19 | once | TGTGCCAGTAGTGAAAGGACAAAAACCGGGGAGCTGTTTTTT | CASSERTKTGELFF
TRBJ2-1 | TRBD2 | TRBV6-5 | many | TGTGCCAGCAGTCCGGGACTAGTGCTCGGTGAGCAGTTCTTC | CASSPGLVLGEQFF
TRBJ1-1 | TRBD1 | TRBV11-2 | . | TGTGCCAGCAGCTTATTCTCGGGTTTTCGGGCAGGGGGCGAAGCTTTCTTT | CASSLFSGFRAGGEAFF
TRBJ2-2 | . | TRBV29-1 | . | TGCAGCGTTGAAGAGCGGCGGTCCACCGGGGAGCTGTTTTTT | CSVEERRSTGELFF
TRBJ2-1 | . | TRBV7-2 | . | TGTGCCAGCAGCTCCCGGGGGGGGACAGGGTTCGGGAATGAGCAGTTCTTC | CASSSRGGTGFGNEQFF
TRBJ2-1 | TRBD1 | TRBV4-1 | once | TGCGCCAGCAGCTCCGGACAGGGGGCACACAATGAGCAGTTCTTC | CASSSGQGAHNEQFF
TRBJ2-3 | . | TRBV27 | . | TGTGCCAGCATGCAGGCGGGCCTCGATACGCAGTATTTT | CASMQAGLDTQYF
TRBJ1-5 | . | TRBV5-1 | . | TGCGCCAGCAGCTTTGGCGGGGATCAGCCCCAGCATTTT | CASSFGGDQPQHF
TRBJ2-1 | TRBD2 | TRBV29-1 | . | TGCAGCGTACGGCGGGAGTGGAATGAGCAGTTCTTC | CSVRREWNEQFF
TRBJ1-3 | . | TRBV18 | few | TGTGCCAGCTCACCCGACATTTCATCTGGAAACACCATATATTTT | CASSPDISSGNTIYF
TRBJ1-2 | TRBD1 | TRBV5-1 | . | TGCGCCAGCAGCTCCGGACAGGGGGCGGACTATACGAACTATGGCTACACCTTC | CASSSGQGADYTNYGYTF
TRBJ1-2 | TRBD1 | TRBV19 | . | TGTGCCAGTAGTGGACCCCCGGGACAGGGAAACTATGGCTACACCTTC | CASSGPPGQGNYGYTF
TRBJ1-3 | . | TRBV4-1 | . | TGCGCCAGCAGGTCAGGGGATTTCTCTGGAAACACCATATATTTT | CASRSGDFSGNTIYF
TRBJ2-3 | TRBD2 | TRBV6-4 | many | TGTGCCAGCAGTGAATTAGCGGGGGGTCAGGATACGCAGTATTTT | CASSELAGGQDTQYF
TRBJ2-1 | . | TRBV5-6 | . | TGTGCCAGCAGCTTGGGACAGCTGAATGAGCAGTTCTTC | CASSLGQLNEQFF
TRBJ2-5 | . | TRBV9 | . | TGTGCCAGCAGCGTAGGGGTTATCGGGGAGACCCAGTACTTC | CASSVGVIGETQYF
TRBJ2-1 | . | TRBV5-1 | . | TGCGCCAGCAGCTGGGGACTCTCCGGGAATGAGCAGTTCTTC | CASSWGLSGNEQFF
TRBJ2-2 | . | TRBV5-1 | . | TGCGCCAGCACCCGGGACACCCCCCAGGTCGGGGAGCTGTTTTTT | CASTRDTPQVGELFF
TRBJ2-7 | TRBD1 | TRBV3-1/TRBV3-2 | once | TGTGCCAGCAGCCCACGACAGGGCCCCTTATACGAGCAGTACTTC | CASSPRQGPLYEQYF
TRBJ1-1 | . | TRBV18 | . | TGTGCCAGCTCACCCGGACAGTTTAACACTGAAGCTTTCTTT | CASSPGQFNTEAFF
TRBJ2-5 | TRBD1 | TRBV15 | once | TGTGCCACCAGCCCGCGGACAGGGGCGGTTGGGGAGACCCAGTACTTC | CATSPRTGAVGETQYF
TRBJ2-1 | . | TRBV6-5 | . | TGTGCCAGCAGTTACCGCCCGACAGGTTACAATGAGCAGTTCTTC | CASSYRPTGYNEQFF
TRBJ2-2 | . | TRBV11-3 | few | TGTGCCAGCAGCGTGACTCGCGGGAACACCGGGGAGCTGTTTTTT | CASSVTRGNTGELFF
TRBJ2-2 | . | TRBV6-5 | . | TGTGCCAGCAGTCAGGGGACCGGGGAGCTGTTTTTT | CASSQGTGELFF
TRBJ2-2 | TRBD2 | TRBV19 | . | TGTGCCAGTAGGGGAGGGCAGGGAGCCACCGGGGAGCTGTTTTTT | CASRGGQGATGELFF
TRBJ1-6 | . | TRBV25-1 | . | TGTGCCAGCAGTCATGCGGGGGGGACCTATAATTCACCCCTCCACTTT | CASSHAGGTYNSPLHF
TRBJ1-6 | TRBD1 | TRBV2 | . | TGTGCCAGCACAGACAGGGCGAACCCCATTTCACCCCTCCACTTT | CASTDRANPISPLHF
TRBJ2-7 | TRBD1 | TRBV6-6 | . | TGTGCCAGCAGTTCGACAGGGTCGGGCGAGCAGTACTTC | CASSSTGSGEQYF
TRBJ1-3 | . | TRBV7-8 | . | TGTGCCAGCAGTTCTAGGACACTTACTATAGGAAACACCATATATTTT | CASSSRTLTIGNTIYF
TRBJ2-1 | TRBD1 | TRBV12-5 | . | TGTGCTAGTGGTTTGCCTCAAGGGACAGGGTCCTACAATGAGCAGTTCTTC | CASGLPQGTGSYNEQFF
TRBJ1-5 | . | TRBV30 | . | TGTGCCTGGAGTGGGGAGTATAGCAATCAGCCCCAGCATTTT | CAWSGEYSNQPQHF
TRBJ1-2 | TRBD1 | TRBV19 | . | TGTGCCAGTAGTATGCGGCGAGGGGGCTCTGGCGGCAGAAACTATGGCTACACCTTC | CASSMRRGGSGGRNYGYTF
TRBJ1-2 | . | TRBV10-1 | . | TGCGCCAGCAGCCCTGCAGGGAACTATGGCTACACCTTC | CASSPAGNYGYTF
TRBJ1-1 | . | TRBV3-1/TRBV3-2 | . | TGTGCCAGCAGCATCCGGGCCCAAAGGGGCACTGAAGCTTTCTTT | CASSIRAQRGTEAFF
TRBJ2-7 | . | TRBV11-2 | . | TGTGCCAGCAGCCACTCCTACGAGCAGTACTTC | CASSHSYEQYF
TRBJ1-5 | TRBD1 | TRBV6-5 | . | TGTGCCAGCAGTACAGGGGGCAGTAAGCCCCAGCATTTT | CASSTGGSKPQHF
TRBJ2-1 | TRBD2 | TRBV7-2 | . | TGTGCCAGCAGCTTACTACCGGGAGGCGCCGGTGGTGAGCAGTTCTTC | CASSLLPGGAGGEQFF
TRBJ2-1 | TRBD2 | TRBV5-1 | . | TGCGCCAGCAGCCCTAGCGGGAGTCTCCACAATGAGCAGTTCTTC | CASSPSGSLHNEQFF
TRBJ1-2 | . | TRBV4-2 | . | TGTGCCAGCAGCCAAGATGGGCGGGGGTACTATGGCTACACCTTC | CASSQDGRGYYGYTF
TRBJ2-1 | . | TRBV11-2 | . | TGTGCCAGCCGGCGGAGCGGCCCCCAGGGGTACAATGAGCAGTTCTTC | CASRRSGPQGYNEQFF
TRBJ2-1 | TRBD2 | TRBV3-1/TRBV3-2 | . | TGTGCCAGCAGCCAAGAAGTCTGGGGGACTAGTAAAGGTCGCAATGAGCAGTTCTTC | CASSQEVWGTSKGRNEQFF
TRBJ1-1 | . | TRBV7-2 | . | TGTGCCAGCAGCTTAGCGTCCCTTCTCGGGACTGAAGCTTTCTTT | CASSLASLLGTEAFF
TRBJ1-1 | TRBD1 | TRBV6-4 | . | TGTGCCAGCAAAGCCGGGACAGGGCACACTGAAGCTTTCTTT | CASKAGTGHTEAFF
TRBJ1-1 | . | TRBV9 | . | TGTGCCAGCAGCGTAACAGTCTTGAACACTGAAGCTTTCTTT | CASSVTVLNTEAFF
TRBJ2-1 | . | TRBV7-9 | . | TGTGCCAGCAGCTCAATAGTGGTGGAACCAGACAGTTACAATGAGCAGTTCTTC | CASSSIVVEPDSYNEQFF
TRBJ1-2 | TRBD1 | TRBV18 | . | TGTGCCAGCTCAACCGGGACAGGGCCGAGGGGCTACACCTTC | CASSTGTGPRGYTF
TRBJ2-1 | . | TRBV6-5 | . | TGTGCCAGCAGTTACTCCCGCCGAAGCCATCGGGATGAGCAGTTCTTC | CASSYSRRSHRDEQFF
TRBJ1-2 | . | TRBV19 | . | TGTGCCAGTAGTATCCCTCTCCCGCAGGTTAACTATGGCTACACCTTC | CASSIPLPQVNYGYTF
TRBJ1-5 | TRBD1 | TRBV2 | . | TGTGCCAGCAGCCCCGAGGGGGCCCTCAATCAGCCCCAGCATTTT | CASSPEGALNQPQHF
TRBJ2-2 | . | TRBV11-3 | . | TGTGCCAGCAGCTACGGGGGCGGGGAGCTGTTTTTT | CASSYGGGELFF
TRBJ1-5 | . | TRBV6-5 | . | TGTGCCAGCAACGGGACACCGAGAAATCAGCCCCAGCATTTT | CASNGTPRNQPQHF
TRBJ2-3 | . | TRBV7-2 | . | TGTGCCAGCAGCTTAGTACTAGCAGGTGATACGCAGTATTTT | CASSLVLAGDTQYF